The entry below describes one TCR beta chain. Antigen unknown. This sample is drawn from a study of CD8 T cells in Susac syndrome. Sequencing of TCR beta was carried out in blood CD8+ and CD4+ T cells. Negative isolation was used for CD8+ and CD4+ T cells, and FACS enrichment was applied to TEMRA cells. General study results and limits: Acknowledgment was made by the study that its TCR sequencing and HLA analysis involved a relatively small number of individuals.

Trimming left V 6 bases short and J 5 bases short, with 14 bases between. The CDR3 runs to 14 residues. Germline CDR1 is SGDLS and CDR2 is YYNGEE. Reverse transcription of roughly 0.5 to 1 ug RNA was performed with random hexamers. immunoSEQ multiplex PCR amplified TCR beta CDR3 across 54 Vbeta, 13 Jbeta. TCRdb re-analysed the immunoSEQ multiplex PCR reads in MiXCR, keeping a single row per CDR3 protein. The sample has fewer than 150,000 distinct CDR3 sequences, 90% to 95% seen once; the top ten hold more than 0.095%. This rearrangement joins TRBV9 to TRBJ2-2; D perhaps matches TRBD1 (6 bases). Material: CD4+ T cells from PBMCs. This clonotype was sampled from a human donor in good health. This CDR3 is CASNQGQPTGELFF. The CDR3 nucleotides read TGTGCCAGCAACCAAGGACAGCCGACCGGGGAGCTGTTTTTT.